This T cell receptor (beta chain) emerged from a study of T cell responses to AZD1222 COVID-19 vaccine. Broader study findings: The donors showed a predominance of white British ancestry and of females, with possible underestimation of clonal diversity.

The CDR3 extends over 14 amino acids. Deletions cut 5 bases from V and 0 bases from J, with 10 bases between. Germline loops: CDR1 SEHNR, CDR2 FQNEAQ (reference sequence). Assay: immunoSEQ multiplex PCR; the TCRdb copy retains only in-frame clones and omits some. The sample records around 140,000 clones, about 82% being singletons. Notes on this clone: Its antigen is as yet unknown.

The material sequenced was peripheral blood, taken 28 days after the second AZD1222 dose. The receptor comes from an adult who received the AZD1222 COVID-19 vaccine. The chain links TRBV7-9 to TRBJ1-2, with unresolved D. As DNA, the CDR3 is TGTGCCAGCAGCCCCCCGGGTCCTAACTATGGCTACACCTTC. Translation: CASSPPGPNYGYTF.